This T cell receptor (beta chain) comes out of a study of cytomegalovirus exposure and HLA in healthy donors. Study outcomes and limitations: Researchers reported that three CMV-associated chains were confirmed in vitro as CMV antigen-specific.

The PCR made use of 60 Vbeta and 13 Jbeta primers. Repertoires were generated with immunoSEQ multiplex PCR, while TCRdb's copy carries only in-frame clones and drops some. The repertoire has 60,000 to 85,000 clones, around 82% of them found once; the top ten carry around 3.5%. Trimming removed 5 bases from V and 7 bases from J; junction bases left unmatched: 13. CDR1 MGHRA and CDR2 YSYEKL come from the germline V gene. The CDR3 consists of 15 residues. Concerning this clone itself: What it binds is not known.

Sequenced: PBMCs. This TCR came from a man aged 40-50 years in good health and CMV-seronegative. The gene calls are TRBV4-1 and TRBJ2-7, with 8 positions matching TRBD1. The CDR3 DNA follows: TGCGCCAGCAGCGAAATGACAGGGGCCTCCGGGGAGCAGTACTTC. This codes for CASSEMTGASGEQYF.